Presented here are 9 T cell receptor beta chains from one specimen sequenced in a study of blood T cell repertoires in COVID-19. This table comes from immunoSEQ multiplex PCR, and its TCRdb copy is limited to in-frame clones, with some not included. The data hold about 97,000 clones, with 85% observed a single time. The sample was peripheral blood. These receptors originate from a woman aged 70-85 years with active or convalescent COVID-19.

The CDR3 sequence is CAHDVGGQLYNEQFF. In DNA, the CDR3 is TGTGCCCATGACGTAGGGGGACAACTCTACAATGAGCAGTTCTTC. The chain recombines TRBV6-5 with TRBJ2-1, with a tentative D call TRBD1 (6 bases). Germline V gives CDR1 MNHEY, CDR2 SVGAGI. The CDR3 totals 15 residues. V was trimmed by 11 bases and J by 3 bases, leaving 20 bases between them.

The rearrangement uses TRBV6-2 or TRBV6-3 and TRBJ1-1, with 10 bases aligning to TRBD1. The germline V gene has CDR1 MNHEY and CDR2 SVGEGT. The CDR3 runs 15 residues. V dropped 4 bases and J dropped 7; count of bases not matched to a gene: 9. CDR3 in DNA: TGTGCCAGCAGTTCTCCGGGACAGGGGCTTGATGAAGCTTTCTTT. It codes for CASSSPGQGLDEAFF.

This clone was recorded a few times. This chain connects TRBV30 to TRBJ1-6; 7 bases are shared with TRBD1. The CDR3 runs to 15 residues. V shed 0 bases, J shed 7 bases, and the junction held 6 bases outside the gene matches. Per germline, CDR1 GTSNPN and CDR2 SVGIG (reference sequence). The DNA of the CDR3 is TGTGCCTGGAGTGTTCCGGACAGGCGAAATTCACCCCTCCACTTT. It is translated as CAWSVPDRRNSPLHF.

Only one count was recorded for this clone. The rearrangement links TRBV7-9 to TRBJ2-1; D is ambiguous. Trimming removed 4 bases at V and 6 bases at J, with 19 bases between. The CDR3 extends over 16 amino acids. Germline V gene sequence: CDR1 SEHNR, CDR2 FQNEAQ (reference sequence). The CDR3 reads CASSSPDIAQGNEQFF. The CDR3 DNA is TGTGCCAGCAGCTCGCCGGATATAGCCCAAGGCAATGAGCAGTTCTTC.

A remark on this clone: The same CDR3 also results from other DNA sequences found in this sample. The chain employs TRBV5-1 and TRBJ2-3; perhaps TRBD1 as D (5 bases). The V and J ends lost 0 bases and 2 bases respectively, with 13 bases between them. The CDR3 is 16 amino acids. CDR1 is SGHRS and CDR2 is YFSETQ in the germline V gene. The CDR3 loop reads CASSLGSTAITDTQYF. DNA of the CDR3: TGCGCCAGCAGCTTGGGTTCGACAGCCATCACAGATACGCAGTATTTT. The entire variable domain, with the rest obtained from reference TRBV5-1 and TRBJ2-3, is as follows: KAGVTQTPRYLIKTRGQQVTLSCSPISGHRSVSWYQQTPGQGLQFLFEYFSETQRNKGNFPGRFSGRQFSNSRSEMNVSTLELGDSALYLCASSLGSTAITDTQYFGPGTRLTVL.

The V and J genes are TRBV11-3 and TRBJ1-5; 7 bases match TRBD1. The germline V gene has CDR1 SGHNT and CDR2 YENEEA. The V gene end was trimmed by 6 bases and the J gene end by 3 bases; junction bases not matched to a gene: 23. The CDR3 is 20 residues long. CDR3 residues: CASSLSRGWWDRDLNQPQHF. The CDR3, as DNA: TGTGCCAGCAGTCTTAGTAGGGGATGGTGGGACAGAGACCTCAATCAGCCCCAGCATTTT.

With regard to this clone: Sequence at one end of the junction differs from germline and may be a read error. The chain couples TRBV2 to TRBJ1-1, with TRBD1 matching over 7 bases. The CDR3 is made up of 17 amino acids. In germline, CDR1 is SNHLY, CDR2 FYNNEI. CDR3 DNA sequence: TGTGCCAGCAGTTCCTCAGGGGGACCCCTTCTGAAGACTGAAGCTTTCTTT. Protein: CASSSSGGPLLKTEAFF. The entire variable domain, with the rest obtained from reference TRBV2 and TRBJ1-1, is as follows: EPEVTQTPSHQVTQMGQEVILRCVPISNHLYFYWYRQILGQKVEFLVSFYNNEISEKSEIFDDQFSVERPDGSNFTLKIRSTKLEDSAMYFCASSSSGGPLLKTEAFFGQGTRLTVV.

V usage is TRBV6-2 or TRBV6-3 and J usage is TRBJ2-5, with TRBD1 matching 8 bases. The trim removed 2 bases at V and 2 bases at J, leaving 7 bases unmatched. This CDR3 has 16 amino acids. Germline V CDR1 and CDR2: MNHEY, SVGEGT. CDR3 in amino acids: CASSYHRDRLQETQYF. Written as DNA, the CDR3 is TGTGCCAGCAGTTACCACCGGGACAGGCTACAAGAGACCCAGTACTTC.

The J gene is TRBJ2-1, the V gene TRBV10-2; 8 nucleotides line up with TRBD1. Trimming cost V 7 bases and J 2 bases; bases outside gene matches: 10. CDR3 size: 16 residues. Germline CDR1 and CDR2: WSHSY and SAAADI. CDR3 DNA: TGCGCCAGCATTTCCGCAACGGGACAGGCCTACAATGAGCAGTTCTTC. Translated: CASISATGQAYNEQFF.